The 2 T cell receptor beta chains listed next were all sequenced from one sample in a study of T-cell reconstitution after alpha-beta-depleted transplantation in children. Unique molecular identifiers were used in preparing the TCRbeta library. A single record per CDR3 protein comes from TCRdb applying MiXCR to the PCR reads. The sample consists of 500,000 to 750,000 distinct CDR3 sequences, roughly 27% of them appearing once. The sample was PBMCs, taken before TCRalphabeta/CD19-depleted stem cell transplant. These receptors all stem from a boy younger than two with Wiskott-Aldrich syndrome, due to receive a stem cell transplant.

The V call is TRBV5-1, the J call TRBJ1-1; D is undetermined. With 4 bases removed from V and 5 bases from J, the gap between germline ends came to 15 bases. Germline CDR1 reads SGHRS; CDR2 reads YFSETQ. This CDR3 contains 14 residues. This CDR3 is CASSLRLSGTEAFF. CDR3 nucleotides: TGCGCCAGCAGCCTCCGGCTCTCCGGAACTGAAGCTTTCTTT.

The chain employs TRBV20-1 and TRBJ1-1, with 7 bases matching TRBD1. CDR1 and CDR2 (germline): DFQATT, SNEGSKA (reference sequence). Losses at the gene ends were 2 bases for V and 1 base for J; bases not matched to a gene: 7. The CDR3 loop spans 15 amino acids. Written as DNA, the CDR3 is TGCAGTGCTAGATCCCAGACAGGGCGGAACACTGAAGCTTTCTTT. Translated, it gives CSARSQTGRNTEAFF.